One and the same sample provided the 2 T cell receptor beta chains below, sequenced in a study of T cell responses to AZD1222 COVID-19 vaccine. The data were produced by immunoSEQ multiplex PCR, yet TCRdb's version contains in-frame clones alone and is incomplete. In the table there are roughly 150,000 clones, approximately 90% of which are singletons. The material sequenced was peripheral blood, taken 28 days after the second AZD1222 dose. The receptors were gathered from an adult who received the AZD1222 COVID-19 vaccine.

The rearrangement uses TRBV5-6 and TRBJ2-5; TRBD1 aligns across 10 bases. Trimming at V came to 4 bases and at J to 9 bases, leaving 12 bases not matched to a gene. The CDR3 is 15 amino acids. Germline V gives CDR1 SGHDT, CDR2 YYEEEE. The CDR3 here is CASSSRDRGQEAQYF. The CDR3 DNA is TGTGCCAGCAGCAGCCGGGACAGGGGCCAGGAGGCCCAGTACTTC.

The rearrangement joins TRBV7-6 to TRBJ2-3; D remains unclear. With 2 bases removed from V and 1 base from J, the gap between germline ends came to 7 bases. CDR1 SGHVS and CDR2 FNYEAQ come from the germline V gene. The CDR3 spans 14 residues. The CDR3 region has the DNA TGTGCCAGCAGCTTATTCGCCGGCACAGATACGCAGTATTTT. It specifies CASSLFAGTDTQYF.